The rows below give T cell receptor beta chains drawn from one sample of a study of human T cells and chemical hapten exposure. TCRdb re-analysed the RACE reads in MiXCR, keeping a single row per CDR3 protein. There are approximately 350,000 distinct CDR3 sequences in the sample; nearly 6.5% occur only once, and under 7% lies in the top ten. Here the sequenced sample was whole blood, taken in connection with sensitization to the hapten diphenylcyclopropenone (DPC). All receptors derive from a woman younger than 30 with alopecia areata. Some clones in this sample may be carry-over from other donors' samples. CDR3s include the opening cysteine and the closing phenylalanine or tryptophan. D genes are given only for firm matches. For some rows the clone size is stated as once, few or many, or as a class when expanded; others skip it.

TRBV10-3	-	TRBJ1-4	many	TGTGCCATCAGTGATCCTACTGGGGGTACTTATGAAAAACTGTTTTTT	CAISDPTGGTYEKLFF
TRBV4-3	-	TRBJ2-1	many	TGCGCCAGCAGCCAAGGCGGACGGAGTTTCAATGAGCAGTTCTTC	CASSQGGRSFNEQFF
TRBV5-1	-	TRBJ2-1	-	TGCGCCAGCAGCTTGGAGAGTCCTAGCTCCTACAATGAGCAGTTCTTC	CASSLESPSSYNEQFF
TRBV24-1	-	TRBJ1-5	many	TGTGCCACCAGCCTGCAGGGTAATCAGCCCCAGCATTTT	CATSLQGNQPQHF
TRBV19	-	TRBJ1-5	-	TGTGCCATCTCTCAGGGCCAGCCCCAGCATTTT	CAISQGQPQHF
TRBV7-2	TRBD1	TRBJ1-5	few	TGTGCCAGCAGCTTGGAGGGACAGTTTCGACGTCAGCCCCAGCATTTT	CASSLEGQFRRQPQHF
TRBV20-1	TRBD1	TRBJ1-4	many	TGCAGTGCTAGAGATTGGGGACAGGGGGGCTTTAATGAAAAACTGTTTTTT	CSARDWGQGGFNEKLFF
TRBV5-1	-	TRBJ1-1	many	TGCGCCAGCAGCTTGACTCCTGGGAGTGAAGCTTTCTTT	CASSLTPGSEAFF
TRBV6-5	-	TRBJ1-5	many	TGTGCCAGCCACAGACAGCCTGGACAGCCCCAGCATTTT	CASHRQPGQPQHF
TRBV20-1	TRBD2	TRBJ2-3	many	TGCAGTGCTCAAGCGGGGGGGCCGGGCACAGATACGCAGTATTTT	CSAQAGGPGTDTQYF
TRBV5-1	-	TRBJ2-5	-	TGCGCCAGCAGCTTGTCTGAGGCCCAAGAGACCCAGTACTTC	CASSLSEAQETQYF
TRBV12-3/TRBV12-4	TRBD1	TRBJ1-1	many	TGTGCCAGCAGTTTACAGGCAGGGGGGACTGAAGCTTTCTTT	CASSLQAGGTEAFF
TRBV4-2	TRBD1	TRBJ2-7	-	TGTGCCAGCAGCCAAGAAGCCAGGGGGCGGGCGAACGAGCAGTACTTC	CASSQEARGRANEQYF
TRBV6-5	TRBD2	TRBJ2-1	few	TGTGCCAGCAGTTGGGGGGGGAACTACAATGAGCAGTTCTTC	CASSWGGNYNEQFF
TRBV6-1	-	TRBJ1-5	many	TGTGCCAGCAGTGAGGGAATTAATTATAGCAATCAGCCCCAGCATTTT	CASSEGINYSNQPQHF
TRBV25-1	-	TRBJ1-4	many	TGTGCCAGCAGTGAAGCTTGGGGTAACTACGAAAAACTGTTTTTT	CASSEAWGNYEKLFF
TRBV7-6	TRBD2	TRBJ2-1	few	TGTGCCAGCAGCTTAGCCGCGGGAGGGGCGAAGATTTTC	CASSLAAGGAKIF
TRBV6-5	TRBD2	TRBJ2-7	-	TGTGCCAGCAGGCAGGAACTAGCGGGGGCCTACGAGCAGTACTTC	CASRQELAGAYEQYF
TRBV6-2/TRBV6-3	-	TRBJ1-2	few	TGTGCCGCCGGGACATCGCCCTATGGCTACACCTTC	CAAGTSPYGYTF
TRBV6-2/TRBV6-3	-	TRBJ2-1	few	TGTGCCAGCAGTTTCGACCAAGGGCCGAATGAGCAGTTCTTC	CASSFDQGPNEQFF
TRBV10-3	TRBD2	TRBJ2-3	-	TGTGCCATCACGCTAGCGGGGGGGCCGGCAGATACGCAGTATTTT	CAITLAGGPADTQYF
TRBV6-2/TRBV6-3	-	TRBJ2-3	-	TGTGCCAGCGGCCCCGGACAGAAGGCAGATACGCAGTATTTT	CASGPGQKADTQYF
TRBV29-1	-	TRBJ1-1	few	TGCAGCGTTTTAACAGGGAACACTGAAGCTTTCTTT	CSVLTGNTEAFF
TRBV6-5	TRBD1	TRBJ2-2	-	TGTGCCAGTAAGACAGGGGAGACCGGGGAGCTGTTTTTT	CASKTGETGELFF
TRBV27	TRBD2	TRBJ2-3	many	TGTGCCAGCAAAAGAGCGGGGGGCGGAGATACGCAGTATTTT	CASKRAGGGDTQYF
TRBV3-1	TRBD2	TRBJ2-7	-	TGTGCCAGCAGCTTAAGTAGCGGGGGGTTCGAGCAGTACTTC	CASSLSSGGFEQYF
TRBV12-3/TRBV12-4	-	TRBJ1-3	many	TGTGCCAGCAGTCCGGGGTTTAGAAACACCATATATTTT	CASSPGFRNTIYF
TRBV20-1	-	TRBJ2-7	-	TGCAGTGCAAACGGACCGCACTCCTACGAGCAGTACTTC	CSANGPHSYEQYF
TRBV28	-	TRBJ1-3	few	TGTGCCAGCAGTCGGGCCGGGGGCGGAAACACCATATATTTT	CASSRAGGGNTIYF
TRBV7-9	-	TRBJ1-3	-	TGTGCCAGCAGCTTACGGGGGGCAACTTCTGGAAACACCATATATTTT	CASSLRGATSGNTIYF
TRBV4-3	TRBD2	TRBJ2-3	few	TGCGCCAGCAGCCAAGATAACCAGCGGGGGGGCCGGGGAATTCTGGATACGCAGTATTTT	CASSQDNQRGGRGILDTQYF
TRBV5-6	-	TRBJ2-3	-	TGTGCCAGCAGCTTGTGGTCTATCAGGTTTGGAGATACGCAGTATTTT	CASSLWSIRFGDTQYF
TRBV20-1	-	TRBJ1-1	-	TGCAGTGCAGGGGGGAGGGAGATTGAAGCTTTCTTT	CSAGGREIEAFF
TRBV20-1	TRBD1	TRBJ1-2	many	TGCAGTGCTGCCGGTATAGAGTACAGGGGAGACGGCTACACCTTC	CSAAGIEYRGDGYTF
TRBV7-9	-	TRBJ1-1	many	TGTGCCAGCAGCTTAAACCCGACAGGTGTAAACACTGAAGCTTTCTTT	CASSLNPTGVNTEAFF
TRBV20-1	TRBD1	TRBJ2-7	few	TGCAGTGCCACCGGGACAGGATCCTACGAGCAGTACTTC	CSATGTGSYEQYF
TRBV7-3	-	TRBJ2-5	-	TGTGCCAGCAGCTTCGGACGGGACCAAGAGACCCAGTACTTC	CASSFGRDQETQYF
TRBV29-1	-	TRBJ1-3	-	TGCAGCGTTGAGGACGAGAGCTCTGGAAACACCATATATTTT	CSVEDESSGNTIYF
TRBV27	TRBD1	TRBJ2-7	-	TGTGCCAGCAGTCCACGGACAGGGAAAGGCGAGCAGTACTTC	CASSPRTGKGEQYF
TRBV6-2/TRBV6-3	-	TRBJ1-5	many	TGTGCCAGCAGTTCGCAGGGTGGTCAGCCCCAGCATTTT	CASSSQGGQPQHF
TRBV20-1	TRBD2	TRBJ2-7	few	TGCAGTGCTAGAGGACTAGCTTTCTACGAGCAGTACTTC	CSARGLAFYEQYF
TRBV29-1	-	TRBJ2-3	many	TGCAGCGTTGTAGGCACAGATACGCAGTATTTT	CSVVGTDTQYF
TRBV25-1	-	TRBJ2-3	-	TGTGCCAGCGCGCTAGGGCTGGATCGCACAGATACGCAGTATTTT	CASALGLDRTDTQYF
TRBV7-9	-	TRBJ1-1	many	TGTGCCAGCAGCGTCCGGGAGCCCCCACGAACTGAAGCTTTCTTT	CASSVREPPRTEAFF
TRBV20-1	TRBD1	TRBJ2-7	many	TGCAGTGCTAGAGATCGGGACAGGGGGACCTACGAGCAGTACTTC	CSARDRDRGTYEQYF
TRBV28	-	TRBJ2-6	many	TGTGCCAGCAGTTTATACAGGGCCGTAGCTTCTGGGGCCAACGTCCTGACTTTC	CASSLYRAVASGANVLTF
TRBV12-5	TRBD2	TRBJ2-5	few	TGTGCTAGTGGTTTGGTAGTAGCGGGGTTGCGAGAGACCCAGTACTTC	CASGLVVAGLRETQYF
TRBV6-6	-	TRBJ2-5	few	TGTGCCAGCAGTTATCGGGGGTACAAACCGGAACAAGAGACCCAGTACTTC	CASSYRGYKPEQETQYF
TRBV7-2	TRBD1	TRBJ1-2	-	TGTGCCAGCAGCGTAGACAGGGGGCAGGAGGGCTACACCTTC	CASSVDRGQEGYTF
TRBV2	-	TRBJ1-1	many	TGTGCCAGCAGTGCACAGGTCAACACTGAAGCTTTCTTT	CASSAQVNTEAFF
TRBV7-9	-	TRBJ2-3	few	TGTGCCAGCAGCCCTTTTGAAGATACGCAGTATTTT	CASSPFEDTQYF
TRBV12-3/TRBV12-4	-	TRBJ2-1	few	TGTGCCAGCAGTTTAGCGCGACGGGCCTTGAATGAGCAGTTCTTC	CASSLARRALNEQFF
TRBV10-3	-	TRBJ2-1	-	TGTGCCATCAGTGAGGGCAGGGCCAATGAGCAGTTCTTC	CAISEGRANEQFF
TRBV21-1	-	TRBJ2-2	-	TGTGCCAGCAGCACTAGGGACCATCCGAGGACCGGGGAGCTGTTTTTT	CASSTRDHPRTGELFF
TRBV7-2	TRBD1	TRBJ1-5	many	TGTGCCAGCAGCTTGGGACAGAATGATCAGCCCCAGCATTTT	CASSLGQNDQPQHF
TRBV12-3/TRBV12-4	-	TRBJ1-5	many	TGTGCCAGCAGACTAGGGACACCAGATCAGCCCCAGCATTTT	CASRLGTPDQPQHF
TRBV29-1	TRBD2	TRBJ2-3	many	TGCAGCGTCCCCCTCGCGGGGGGGGGAGATACGCAGTATTTT	CSVPLAGGGDTQYF
TRBV6-2/TRBV6-3	-	TRBJ1-1	-	TGTGTTCCGAACCGGAACACTGAAGCTTTCTTT	CVPNRNTEAFF
TRBV6-5	TRBD1	TRBJ1-4	-	TGTGCCAGCGGGACAGGGGATGAAAAACTGTTTTTT	CASGTGDEKLFF
TRBV7-2	-	TRBJ2-3	few	TGTGCCAGCAGTCAAACCGGACAGAGCACAGATACGCAGTATTTT	CASSQTGQSTDTQYF